This T cell receptor (beta chain) derives from a study of blood T cell repertoires in COVID-19. As for the study in general: Samples of COVID-19 (acute and convalescent) were obtained from the United States, Italy and Spain. PBMCs, B-cell-depleted T cells, or T cells provided the cDNA or gDNA that made up the material.

V was pared by 4 bases and J by 1 base, with 10 bases between. This CDR3 has 14 amino acids. The V gene's germline CDR1 is KGHSH and CDR2 LQKENI. Per the authors' pipeline: Counts of nucleated cells, estimated from reference gene primer amplification, were obtained. TCRdb keeps only in-frame clones here, not all; method: immunoSEQ multiplex PCR. Clonal size and the V and J genes are those of that table, whereas D and trimming came from the DNA. The profile covers 55,000 to 65,000 clones, with roughly 93% appearing a single time and roughly 1.7% taken by the ten largest. Sequencing was carried out using peripheral blood. V and J are TRBV18 and TRBJ1-1, with D possibly matching TRBD1 (5 bases). This clonotype was sampled from a human donor in a cohort sampled during active COVID-19. The CDR3 DNA is TGTGCCAGCTCACTGACGGACAAGAACACTGAAGCTTTCTTT. Protein product: CASSLTDKNTEAFF.